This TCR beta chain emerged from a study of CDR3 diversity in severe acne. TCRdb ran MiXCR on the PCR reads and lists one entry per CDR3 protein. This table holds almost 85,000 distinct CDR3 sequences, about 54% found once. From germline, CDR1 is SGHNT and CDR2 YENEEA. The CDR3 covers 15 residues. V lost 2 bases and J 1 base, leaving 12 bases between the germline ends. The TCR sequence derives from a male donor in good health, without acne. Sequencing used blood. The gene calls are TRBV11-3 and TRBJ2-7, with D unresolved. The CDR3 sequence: CASSLNRAKSYEQYF. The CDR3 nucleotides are TGTGCCAGCAGCTTAAACCGGGCGAAGTCCTACGAGCAGTACTTC.